This TCR beta chain was sequenced during a study of beta chain features in type 1 diabetes. Study findings and constraints: In all four CD4+ subsets, TCRB CDR3 length was significantly, moderately reduced in type 1 diabetes.

Expressed TCRB transcripts were sequenced because the isolated RNA had all been reverse transcribed beforehand. Clones were read by immunoSEQ multiplex PCR, and TCRdb kept only the in-frame ones, dropping some. The data contain over 600,000 clones, 9.5% to 15% of them singletons. This CDR3 is 15 amino acids long. Trimming removed 3 bases at V and 0 bases at J, with 12 bases between. The germline gives CDR1 LNHDA, CDR2 SQIVND (reference sequence). Comment on this clone: Its antigen is undetermined.

This sequence originates from a man aged 30 to 45 with type 1 diabetes. The sequenced sample was naive CD4+ T cells from blood. This chain joins TRBV19 and TRBJ2-7; no clear D. This CDR3 is CASSIPKRRSYEQYF. CDR3 in DNA: TGTGCCAGTAGTATCCCTAAGCGTCGCTCCTACGAGCAGTACTTC.